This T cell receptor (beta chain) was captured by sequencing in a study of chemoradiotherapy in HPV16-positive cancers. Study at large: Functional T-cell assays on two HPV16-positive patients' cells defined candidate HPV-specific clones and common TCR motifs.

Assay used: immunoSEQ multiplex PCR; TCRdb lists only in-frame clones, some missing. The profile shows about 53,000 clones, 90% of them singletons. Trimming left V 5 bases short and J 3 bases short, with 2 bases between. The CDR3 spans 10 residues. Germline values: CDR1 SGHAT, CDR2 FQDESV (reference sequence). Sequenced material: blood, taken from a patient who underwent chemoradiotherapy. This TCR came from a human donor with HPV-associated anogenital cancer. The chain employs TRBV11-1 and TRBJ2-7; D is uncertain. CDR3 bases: TGTGCCAGCAGCGGCTACGAGCAGTACTTC. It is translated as CASSGYEQYF.